A selection of T cell receptor beta chains follows, all from one sample in a study of shared clonotypes between healthy human individuals. The assay was immunoSEQ multiplex PCR, and TCRdb's table has in-frame clones only and misses some. Of about half a million clones listed, 70% to 80% are singletons. The sequencing sample was made of PBMCs. The receptors come from a woman aged 40 to 49 in good health. Some clones in this sample may be carry-over from other donors' samples. CDR3s include the opening cysteine and the closing phenylalanine or tryptophan. D genes are given only for firm matches. Clone sizes are given selectively: once, few, many, or a class where the clone is expanded.

>.|.|TRBJ2-1|TRBV5-8
CASSLYNSYNEQFF
TGTGCCAGCAGCTTGTATAACTCCTACAATGAGCAGTTCTTC
>TRBD1|.|TRBJ1-1|TRBV5-1
CASSMTGLNTEAFF
TGCGCCAGCAGCATGACAGGGCTGAACACTGAAGCTTTCTTT
>.|.|TRBJ1-5|TRBV7-2
CASSLGGGSNQPQHF
TGTGCCAGCAGCTTAGGAGGGGGGTCCAATCAGCCCCAGCATTTT
>.|.|TRBJ1-2|TRBV18
CASSPPSYGYTF
TGTGCCAGCTCACCACCGAGCTACGGCTACACCTTC
>.|few|TRBJ2-7|TRBV5-6
CASSSSGMGLDEQYF
TGTGCCAGCAGCTCTTCAGGAATGGGTCTCGACGAGCAGTACTTC
>TRBD1|once|TRBJ2-4|TRBV4-1
CASSQVGGQGLGRNIQYF
TGCGCCAGCAGCCAAGTGGGCGGACAGGGCCTGGGGAGGAACATTCAGTACTTC
>TRBD1|few|TRBJ1-2|TRBV6-5
CASSYLGQGGYGYTF
TGTGCCAGCAGTTACTTGGGACAGGGTGGCTATGGCTACACCTTC
>.|.|TRBJ2-3|TRBV6-1
CASSDPRSTDTQYF
TGTGCCAGCAGCGACCCGCGGTCCACAGATACGCAGTATTTT
>.|.|TRBJ1-1|TRBV21-1
CASSSPGENTEAFF
TGTGCCAGCAGCAGCCCCGGAGAGAACACTGAAGCTTTCTTT
>TRBD1|.|TRBJ2-7|TRBV10-3
CAISDTGVYEQYF
TGTGCCATCAGTGACACAGGGGTGTACGAGCAGTACTTC
>.|.|TRBJ2-3|TRBV18
CASSPPVQGDMQYF
TGTGCCAGCTCACCACCAGTCCAAGGAGATATGCAGTATTTT
>TRBD1|.|TRBJ1-2|TRBV19
CASNPRGQARGFYGYTF
TGTGCCAGTAACCCAAGGGGACAGGCGAGGGGATTCTATGGCTACACCTTC
>TRBD2|.|TRBJ2-7|TRBV5-1
CASSLVTSGTYEQYF
TGCGCCAGCAGCTTAGTCACTAGCGGGACCTACGAGCAGTACTTC
>TRBD1|.|TRBJ1-1|TRBV5-6
CASGRLLTGRRETEAFF
TGTGCCAGCGGCCGACTACTGACAGGGAGGAGGGAAACTGAAGCTTTCTTT
>.|.|TRBJ2-7|TRBV6-5
CASSYARSNEQYF
TGTGCCAGCAGTTACGCCAGGAGCAACGAGCAGTACTTC
>.|.|TRBJ2-5|TRBV4-3
CASSQVSCQTQYF
TGCGCCAGCAGCCAAGTGTCCTGTCAGACCCAGTACTTC
>.|.|TRBJ1-1|TRBV6-5
CASRSMGTEAFF
TGTGCCAGCAGATCGATGGGCACTGAAGCTTTCTTT
>TRBD2|.|TRBJ2-7|TRBV10-3
CAIRGGGGVDGTSGIGTYEQYF
TGTGCCATCAGGGGCGGAGGAGGGGTCGATGGGACTAGCGGGATCGGCACCTACGAGCAGTACTTC
>TRBD2|.|TRBJ2-7|TRBV18
CASSSLGPKGLAESYEQYF
TGTGCCAGCTCATCCCTGGGACCGAAGGGACTAGCGGAAAGTTACGAGCAGTACTTC
>.|.|TRBJ1-2|TRBV2
CASSPRGWGHYGYTF
TGTGCCAGCAGTCCTCGGGGGTGGGGGCACTATGGCTACACCTTC
>.|.|TRBJ2-1|TRBV10-1
CASSESRGDNEQFF
TGCGCCAGCAGTGAGTCTCGGGGAGACAATGAGCAGTTCTTC
>TRBD2|few|TRBJ2-3|TRBV29-1
CSTRTSGRTDTQYF
TGCAGCACTCGGACTAGCGGGAGAACAGATACGCAGTATTTT
>.|.|TRBJ2-3|TRBV11-2
CASSSSGDRDTQYF
TGTGCCAGCAGCTCCTCGGGGGATCGGGATACGCAGTATTTT
>.|.|TRBJ2-1|TRBV7-9
CASPGAGPYNEQFF
TGTGCCAGCCCTGGCGCGGGACCGTACAATGAGCAGTTCTTC
>.|few|TRBJ1-1|TRBV18
CASLTRNTEAFF
TGTGCCAGCTTGACACGGAACACTGAAGCTTTCTTT
>.|.|TRBJ2-1|TRBV7-3
CASSTGSYNEQFF
TGTGCCAGCAGCACCGGGTCCTACAATGAGCAGTTCTTC
>.|.|TRBJ2-5|TRBV19
CASSMIGHRPQETQYF
TGTGCCAGTAGTATGATAGGACATCGGCCCCAAGAGACCCAGTACTTC
>.|once|TRBJ1-5|TRBV2
CASSADGRNQPQHF
TGTGCCAGCAGTGCGGACGGACGCAATCAGCCCCAGCATTTT
>.|.|TRBJ2-7|TRBV9
CASSGTSYEQYF
TGTGCCAGCAGCGGGACTTCCTACGAGCAGTACTTC
>.|.|TRBJ1-5|TRBV29-1
CSAPYCQQPQHF
TGCAGCGCCCCATACTGTCAGCAGCCCCAGCATTTT
>.|once|TRBJ2-3|TRBV18
CASSPPSTDTQYF
TGTGCCAGCTCACCACCAAGCACAGATACGCAGTATTTT
>.|few|TRBJ2-6|TRBV7-3
CASSLGSSSGANVLTF
TGTGCCAGCAGCTTAGGGAGCAGCTCTGGGGCCAACGTCCTGACTTTC
>.|.|TRBJ2-5|TRBV5-4
CASSPNQGEGETQYF
TGTGCCAGCAGCCCGAACCAGGGTGAGGGAGAGACCCAGTACTTC
>.|.|TRBJ2-1|TRBV11-2
CASSLDTGPYNEQFF
TGTGCCAGCAGCTTAGATACGGGACCCTACAATGAGCAGTTCTTC
>.|.|TRBJ2-4|TRBV19
CASRKETDRHQGGIQYF
TGTGCCAGCCGAAAAGAAACTGACAGGCACCAAGGGGGCATTCAGTACTTC
>TRBD2|.|TRBJ2-1|TRBV7-3
CASSPRPGTSGSNEQFF
TGTGCCAGCAGCCCCCGGCCCGGGACTAGCGGGAGTAATGAGCAGTTCTTC
>.|.|TRBJ2-2|TRBV9
CASSYLAEGTGELFF
TGTGCCAGCAGCTACCTGGCGGAGGGAACCGGGGAGCTGTTTTTT
>TRBD1|.|TRBJ2-7|TRBV7-8
CASSSTGGVDEQYF
TGTGCCAGCAGCTCGACAGGGGGCGTCGACGAGCAGTACTTC
>.|.|TRBJ2-7|TRBV5-4
CASSLGRNSYEQYF
TGTGCCAGCAGCTTGGGGAGAAACTCCTACGAGCAGTACTTC
>.|.|TRBJ2-1|TRBV9
CASSVNWVASSYNEQFF
TGTGCCAGCAGCGTAAACTGGGTCGCCAGCTCCTACAATGAGCAGTTCTTC
>.|few|TRBJ1-1|TRBV20-1
CSARLQVEAFF
TGCAGTGCTAGACTACAGGTTGAAGCTTTCTTT
>TRBD1|.|TRBJ1-1|TRBV7-2
CASSPGQGAGAFF
TGTGCCAGCAGCCCGGGACAGGGGGCTGGAGCTTTCTTT
>.|.|TRBJ2-2|TRBV5-8
CASSLWGIGTGELFF
TGTGCCAGCAGCTTGTGGGGAATAGGGACCGGGGAGCTGTTTTTT
>TRBD2|.|TRBJ2-7|TRBV6-1
CASTSGTRGGQYF
TGTGCCAGCACTAGCGGGACCCGCGGGGGGCAGTACTTC
>.|.|TRBJ1-4|TRBV27
CASSLTVPGEKLFF
TGTGCCAGCAGTTTAACAGTGCCCGGTGAAAAACTGTTTTTT
>TRBD1|.|TRBJ1-4|TRBV5-1
CASSLGQGFEKLFF
TGCGCCAGCAGCTTGGGACAGGGTTTTGAAAAACTGTTTTTT
>.|.|TRBJ2-7|TRBV6-5
CASSRGPESEQYF
TGTGCCAGCAGCCGGGGACCTGAGAGCGAGCAGTACTTC
>.|.|TRBJ1-1|TRBV5-6
CASSSRRVFNTEAFF
TGTGCCAGCAGCTCCCGGCGGGTATTCAACACTGAAGCTTTCTTT
>.|.|TRBJ2-1|TRBV2
CASSERTIEQFF
TGTGCCAGCAGTGAAAGAACTATAGAGCAGTTCTTC
>.|.|TRBJ1-5|TRBV4-1
CASSQSGTGNQPQHF
TGCGCCAGCAGCCAATCGGGAACCGGGAATCAGCCCCAGCATTTT
>.|.|TRBJ1-1|TRBV28
CASSPRGLKNTEAFF
TGTGCCAGCAGTCCTCGGGGCCTTAAGAACACTGAAGCTTTCTTT
>.|.|TRBJ2-4|TRBV27
CASSTSRDKGKNIQYF
TGTGCCAGCAGTACGTCCCGGGACAAGGGCAAAAACATTCAGTACTTC
>.|.|TRBJ1-1|TRBV11-3
CASSSRQTNTEAFF
TGTGCCAGCAGCTCCCGACAGACGAACACTGAAGCTTTCTTT
>.|.|TRBJ1-5|TRBV5-8
CASSLGSRINQPQHF
TGTGCCAGCAGCTTGGGATCTCGTATCAATCAGCCCCAGCATTTT